These 28 T cell receptor beta chains were sequenced from one sample in a study of identical twins. TCRdb redid the calling of the 5' RACE reads with MiXCR, one entry per CDR3 protein. The sample lists around 570,000 distinct CDR3 sequences, roughly 9.5% occurring once. The same sample was also used in a study of yellow fever vaccine responses in identical twins.

The material sequenced was PBMCs. These receptors came from a woman younger than 30 in good health.

This clonotype was found many times. CDR3 loop: CASSPPQGPVSNQPQHF. The CDR3 nucleotides read TGTGCCAGCTCACCACCGCAGGGTCCAGTTAGCAATCAGCCCCAGCATTTT. The genes are TRBV18 and TRBJ1-5; possibly TRBD1 for D (5 bases). CDR1 and CDR2 (germline): KGHSH, LQKENI. The V and J ends lost 0 bases and 0 bases respectively, with 12 bases between them. The CDR3 runs to 17 residues. The full variable domain, its missing parts supplied by reference TRBV18 and TRBJ1-5, is NAGVMQNPRHLVRRRGQEARLRCSPMKGHSHVYWYRQLPEEGLKFMVYLQKENIIDESGMPKERFSAEFPKEGPSILRIQQVVRGDSAAYFCASSPPQGPVSNQPQHFGDGTRLSIL.

The chain couples TRBV29-1 to TRBJ2-6; D is unclear. With 4 bases removed from V and 0 bases from J, the gap between germline ends came to 10 bases. The V gene's germline CDR1 is SQVTM and CDR2 ANQGSEA. There are 15 residues in the CDR3. CDR3 nucleotides: TGCAGCGTTGTCGACGTAAGCTCTGGGGCCAACGTCCTGACTTTC. Protein sequence: CSVVDVSSGANVLTF.

This clonotype turned up a few times. The CDR3 sequence: CASRTYGQGASGELFF. In nucleotides, the CDR3 is TGTGCCAGCAGAACCTATGGACAGGGGGCGAGCGGGGAGCTGTTTTTT. The V and J genes are TRBV28 and TRBJ2-2; 11 positions agree with TRBD1. Unmatched junction bases numbered 10, after V lost 6 bases and J lost 7 bases. This CDR3 comprises 16 residues. Germline V gene data show CDR1 as MDHEN and CDR2 as SYDVKM.

The chain carries TRBV18 and TRBJ2-2; tentative D call: TRBD2 (6 bases). The germline CDR1 and CDR2 sequences are KGHSH and LQKENI. This CDR3 is built from 14 residues. Trimming pared 4 bases from V and 1 base from J, leaving 7 bases between. CDR3: CASSRRENTGELFF. The CDR3 nucleotides are TGTGCCAGCTCACGGCGGGAGAACACCGGGGAGCTGTTTTTT.

This clonotype was found many times. V usage is TRBV25-1 and J usage is TRBJ1-3; D ambiguous. The V end lost 8 bases, the J end lost 1 base, and 12 bases lay between the germline ends. Germline V gene data show CDR1 as MGHDK and CDR2 as SYGVNS. There are 14 residues in the CDR3. DNA for the CDR3: TGTGCCAGCTCAGGACCGGCTTCTGGAAACACCATATATTTT. This codes for CASSGPASGNTIYF.

The chain recombines TRBV20-1 with TRBJ1-1, with 7 bases lining up with TRBD1. Germline CDR1 and CDR2: DFQATT and SNEGSKA (reference sequence). The CDR3 is 13 residues long. The V gene end was trimmed by 3 bases and the J gene end by 5 bases; junction bases not matched to a gene: 6. CDR3 sequence reads: CSARSTGETEAFF. CDR3 nucleotide sequence: TGCAGTGCTAGGTCAACAGGGGAGACTGAAGCTTTCTTT.

This clonotype has a handful of counts. The chain couples TRBV27 to TRBJ2-7, with D possibly TRBD2 on 6 matching bases. With 3 bases removed from V and 1 base from J, the gap between germline ends came to 13 bases. CDR1 MNHEY and CDR2 SMNVEV come from the germline V gene (reference sequence). The CDR3 runs to 15 residues. The CDR3 nucleotides are TGTGCCAGCAGTTTGTATCCTAGCGTATCCTACGAGCAGTACTTC. Encoded protein: CASSLYPSVSYEQYF.

This clonotype has more than one count but fewer than ten. This chain joins TRBV5-5 and TRBJ2-2; D is undetermined. The CDR3 is 14 amino acids. Trimming removed 1 base from V and 1 base from J, with 5 bases in between. Germline CDR1 is SGHKS and CDR2 is YYEKEE (reference sequence). The CDR3 is CASSLPLNTGELFF. CDR3 bases: TGTGCCAGCAGCTTGCCCCTGAACACCGGGGAGCTGTTTTTT. Drawing the rest from reference TRBV5-5 and TRBJ2-2, the complete variable domain is DAGVTQSPTHLIKTRGQQVTLRCSPISGHKSVSWYQQVLGQGPQFIFQYYEKEERGRGNFPDRFSARQFPNYSSELNVNALLLGDSALYLCASSLPLNTGELFFGEGSRLTVL.

The genes are TRBV5-1 and TRBJ2-7; 7 bases align to TRBD2. The CDR3 runs to 16 residues. Germline V gene sequence: CDR1 SGHRS, CDR2 YFSETQ. Trimming at V came to 4 bases and at J to 3 bases, leaving 13 bases not matched to a gene. CDR3 bases: TGCGCCAGCAGCCCCCCCCGGCAGGGAGGGGACTACGAGCAGTACTTC. This encodes CASSPPRQGGDYEQYF.

The chain combines TRBV30 with TRBJ1-1; D remains ambiguous. Per germline, CDR1 GTSNPN and CDR2 SVGIG (reference sequence). V shed 4 bases and J shed 5 bases, with 20 bases lying between them. The length of the CDR3 is 15 residues. The CDR3 sequence is CAWISHFSGVTEAFF. The CDR3 coding sequence is TGTGCCTGGATTAGCCATTTTAGCGGAGTAACTGAAGCTTTCTTT.

In DNA, the CDR3 is TGTGCCAGCAGTTTGGGTGACAGGGGGGACTACGAGCAGTACTTC. This translates into CASSLGDRGDYEQYF. This chain connects TRBV12-3 or TRBV12-4 to TRBJ2-7, with 9 nucleotides matching TRBD1. CDR3 length: 15 residues. The ends lost 3 bases at V and 3 bases at J; junction bases unmatched: 6.

This clonotype has more than one count but fewer than ten. The V call is TRBV7-9, the J call TRBJ2-1, with 7 bases aligning to TRBD2. The CDR3 sequence is 14 residues long. Per germline, CDR1 SEHNR and CDR2 FQNEAQ (reference sequence). V shed 5 bases and J 10 bases; nucleotides not matched to a gene: 11. The CDR3 DNA reads as TGTGCCAGCAGCGGAGACCCCCAGCGGGACGAGCAGTTCTTC. This sequence encodes CASSGDPQRDEQFF.

A note on this clonotype: Relative to the germline gene, one junction end is altered; a read error may explain this. V gene TRBV15 combines with J gene TRBJ2-1; 8 bases are a match to TRBD1. The length of the CDR3 is 14 residues. Germline V gene data show CDR1 as LNHNV and CDR2 as YYDKDF (reference sequence). The CDR3 sequence: CATSGERTGNEQFF. CDR3 nucleotides: TGTGCCACCAGCGGAGAGCGGACAGGGAATGAGCAGTTCTTC.

The chain employs TRBV29-1 and TRBJ1-1, with D possibly matching TRBD1 (5 bases). Germline V gene sequence: CDR1 SQVTM, CDR2 ANQGSEA. The CDR3 consists of 15 residues. V shed 5 bases and J shed 4 bases, with 20 bases lying between them. CDR3 sequence reads: CSVPSSPGGTTEAFF. The CDR3 nucleotides read TGCAGCGTTCCCTCATCCCCGGGGGGTACCACTGAAGCTTTCTTT.

Ten or more counts support this clonotype. The genes are TRBV12-3 or TRBV12-4 and TRBJ2-1, with unresolved D. This CDR3 has 15 residues. Trimming took 5 bases from V and 3 from J, leaving 14 bases between them. CDR3 in amino acids: CASSHLRPDYNEQFF. The CDR3, as DNA: TGTGCCAGCAGTCATCTCCGCCCCGACTACAATGAGCAGTTCTTC.

The rearrangement joins TRBV20-1 to TRBJ2-7; D perhaps matches TRBD2 (6 bases). V lost 6 bases and J 2 bases, leaving 17 bases between the germline ends. This CDR3 is 14 amino acids long. Looked up from germline, CDR1 is DFQATT and CDR2 is SNEGSKA (reference sequence). CDR3: CSASLRDSPYEQYF. The CDR3 bases are TGCAGTGCCTCACTCCGGGACTCCCCCTACGAGCAGTACTTC.

There are a few counts of this clonotype. CDR3 nucleotides: TGCAGTGCTAGAGATCCCGGGACAGGGTATAGCAATCAGCCCCAGCATTTT. It specifies CSARDPGTGYSNQPQHF. This chain links TRBV20-1 with TRBJ1-5; TRBD1 matches 9 bases. Germline CDR1 reads DFQATT; CDR2 reads SNEGSKA (reference sequence). The CDR3 extends over 17 amino acids. With V trimmed by 0 bases and J by 0 bases, 6 bases remained unmatched.

This clonotype was detected many times. The rearrangement links TRBV10-3 to TRBJ1-1; maybe TRBD1 (6 bases). CDR1 and CDR2 from the germline V gene are ENHRY and SYGVKD. The germline V and J ends were trimmed by 3 bases and 11 bases, with 19 bases remaining between them. CDR3 length: 14 residues. DNA for the CDR3: TGTGCCATCAGTGATATCTCGGACAGTCCTGGGGCTTTCTTT. Translated, it gives CAISDISDSPGAFF.

This clonotype was seen ten or more times. The chain uses TRBV5-1 and TRBJ1-2; D is undetermined. Trimming pared 0 bases from V and 7 bases from J, leaving 10 bases between. CDR1 and CDR2 (germline): SGHRS, YFSETQ. The CDR3 covers 13 residues. The CDR3 DNA follows: TGCGCCAGCAGCTTGGGGGCTGGTTCTGGCTACACCTTC. This gives the protein CASSLGAGSGYTF.

This clonotype has a count of ten or more. The chain recombines TRBV9 with TRBJ2-3, with 8 bases matching TRBD1. This CDR3 is built from 15 residues. The germline gives CDR1 SGDLS, CDR2 YYNGEE. V lost 4 bases, J lost 2 bases, and 6 bases stayed unmatched. This CDR3 reads CASSSGQANTDTQYF. The CDR3 DNA follows: TGTGCCAGCAGCTCGGGACAGGCGAACACAGATACGCAGTATTTT.

This clonotype was counted between two and nine times. The V gene is TRBV7-8, the J gene TRBJ2-7, with 9 bases that match TRBD2. This CDR3 contains 17 residues. Looked up from germline, CDR1 is SGHVS and CDR2 is FQNEAQ. V shed 1 base and J 0 bases; nucleotides not matched to a gene: 7. In DNA, the CDR3 is TGTGCCAGCAGCTTAGAGCTAGCGGGGACGACCTCCTACGAGCAGTACTTC. Residues: CASSLELAGTTSYEQYF.

As DNA, the CDR3 is TGTGCCAGCAGCTTAAGAGGGGCGGGATTAGAGACCCAGTACTTC. It yields the protein CASSLRGAGLETQYF. J is TRBJ2-5 and V is TRBV7-3, with a tentative D call TRBD2 (6 bases). The CDR3 has 15 residues. Trimming pared 1 base from V and 4 bases from J, leaving 13 bases between. The germline V gene has CDR1 SGHTA and CDR2 FQGTGA.

This clonotype was picked up a small number of times. V usage is TRBV28 and J usage is TRBJ1-1; D unresolved. Germline CDR1 reads MDHEN; CDR2 reads SYDVKM. V lost 5 bases and J 1 base, leaving 17 bases between the germline ends. The CDR3 sequence is 16 residues long. The CDR3: CASSLPAGLRNTEAFF. CDR3 nucleotide sequence: TGTGCCAGCAGTCTTCCCGCAGGACTTAGGAACACTGAAGCTTTCTTT.

The chain has TRBV25-1 and TRBJ1-2; D unclear. Germline CDR1 MGHDK, CDR2 SYGVNS. V was pared by 3 bases and J by 0 bases, with 8 bases between. This CDR3 is 14 amino acids long. DNA for the CDR3: TGTGCCAGCAGTGACGCAGGACCTAACTATGGCTACACCTTC. Translating gives CASSDAGPNYGYTF.

This clonotype occurred many times. V and J are TRBV18 and TRBJ2-7, with 9 bases lining up with TRBD1. This CDR3 has 16 amino acids. V trimming: 3 bases; J trimming: 3 bases; junction bases outside the gene matches: 9. Germline CDR1 is KGHSH and CDR2 is LQKENI. DNA for the CDR3: TGTGCCAGCTCACCTCCAGAGACAGGGGGTGACTACGAGCAGTACTTC. It yields the protein CASSPPETGGDYEQYF.

This clonotype showed up many times. The chain employs TRBV6-5 and TRBJ2-3; 7 bases align to TRBD2. This CDR3 region has 14 residues. Looked up from germline, CDR1 is MNHEY and CDR2 is SVGAGI. J gave up 4 bases and V 3 bases, and 4 bases lay outside the gene matches. This CDR3 reads CASSYGAGSDTQYF. Here the CDR3 DNA reads TGTGCCAGCAGTTATGGAGCGGGGTCAGATACGCAGTATTTT.

This clonotype has a count of ten or more. J is TRBJ2-4 and V is TRBV7-8, with D possibly matching TRBD1 (6 bases). Germline V gives CDR1 SGHVS, CDR2 FQNEAQ. V lost 4 bases to trimming and J lost 6 bases, with 19 bases between them. This CDR3 comprises 16 residues. The CDR3 region has the DNA TGTGCCAGCAGCTCCAAACCACGTCGGACAGTAAACATTCAGTACTTC. Translated, it gives CASSSKPRRTVNIQYF.

J is TRBJ2-7 and V is TRBV6-2 or TRBV6-3, with 10 bases lining up with TRBD2. Germline assignment: CDR1 MNHEY and CDR2 SVGEGT. The length of the CDR3 is 17 residues. V lost 6 bases to trimming and J lost 0 bases; unmatched junction nucleotides: 11. DNA for the CDR3: TGTGCCAGCAGCACCCTGCCGGGACTAGCGCTCTCCTACGAGCAGTACTTC. Its translation is CASSTLPGLALSYEQYF.